This T cell receptor beta chain was captured in a study of OX40 agonist ivuxolimab in advanced cancers. Across the whole study: Recorded diagnoses for dose-escalation patients were hepatocellular carcinoma, melanoma, renal cell or head and neck cancer. Study-level findings and limits: Clonal expansion in partial responders at 0.1-3.0 mg/kg ranked among the lowest.

Concerning this clone: Its antigen is still unknown.

Generated by immunoSEQ multiplex PCR, the TCRdb table keeps only in-frame clones and is missing some. The sample includes nearly 45,000 clones, roughly 90% of them seen just once. The source is an adult with an advanced solid tumor such as melanoma, head and neck, liver or kidney cancer. Specimen: CD4+ or CD8+ T cells sorted from blood, collected in a trial of the OX40 agonist ivuxolimab.

The DNA of the CDR3 is TGTGCCACCAATAATGAGCAGTTCTTC. Translating it yields CATNNEQFF. The chain is built from TRBV6-1 and TRBJ2-1; D is uncertain. Trimming left V 10 bases short and J 7 bases short, with 5 bases between. CDR1 and CDR2 from the germline V gene are MNHNS and SASEGT. The CDR3 is 9 residues long.